The next 28 T cell receptor beta chains were all read from a single sample in a study of T cell repertoires in cytomegalovirus infection. TCRdb recomputed calls from the reads with MiXCR, one row per CDR3 protein. This sample has approximately 71,000 distinct CDR3 sequences, with 3% to 4.5% found just once. The sequenced sample was PBMCs. The receptors were gathered from a human donor in good health (CMV status not recorded). Some clones in this sample may be carry-over from other donors' samples.

There are many counts of this clonotype. The DNA for the CDR3 is TGTGCCAGCAGCTCGCATCAAAACACTGAAGCTTTCTTT. This gives the protein CASSSHQNTEAFF. The chain joins TRBV7-3 to TRBJ1-1, with D hard to call. The germline gives CDR1 SGHTA, CDR2 FQGTGA. The CDR3 runs to 13 residues. With 4 bases removed from V and 2 bases from J, the gap between germline ends came to 8 bases.

This clonotype was recorded at least ten times. The V gene is TRBV7-2, the J gene TRBJ2-7; D gene ambiguous. The CDR3 sequence is 15 residues long. Germline-derived CDR1 and CDR2 are SGHTA and FQGNSA. V was clipped by 8 bases and J by 0 bases, with 17 bases between them. The CDR3: CASPSSWRNSYEQYF. As DNA, the CDR3 is TGTGCCAGCCCCTCATCCTGGCGGAACTCCTACGAGCAGTACTTC. Combining the CDR3 with reference TRBV7-2 and TRBJ2-7 gives the whole variable domain GAGVSQSPSNKVTEKGKDVELRCDPISGHTALYWYRQSLGQGLEFLIYFQGNSAPDKSGLPSDRFSAERTGGSVSTLTIQRTQQEDSAVYLCASPSSWRNSYEQYFGPGTRLTVT.

This clonotype showed up many times. The chain uses TRBV7-2 and TRBJ2-3, with TRBD2 matching 7 bases. This CDR3 region has 14 residues. Germline CDR1 is SGHTA and CDR2 is FQGNSA. V gave up 5 bases and J gave up 5 bases; unmatched junction bases: 7. CDR3 in amino acids: CASSTGLVGDTQYF. In nucleotides, the CDR3 is TGTGCCAGCAGCACCGGACTAGTAGGAGATACGCAGTATTTT.

In its sample, this clonotype was seen many times. V and J are TRBV7-6 and TRBJ2-3; D gene uncertain. This CDR3 contains 15 residues. The germline V gene has CDR1 SGHVS and CDR2 FNYEAQ. V lost 4 bases to trimming and J lost 1 base, with 12 bases between them. Here the CDR3 DNA reads TGTGCCAGCAGCTCTATAGTTTGGGGCACAGATACGCAGTATTTT. Translated: CASSSIVWGTDTQYF.

This clonotype was recorded at least ten times. J is TRBJ2-1 and V is TRBV6-2 or TRBV6-3, with 11 bases matching TRBD1. There are 17 residues in the CDR3. V lost 0 bases to trimming and J lost 5 bases; unmatched junction nucleotides: 6. CDR1 is MNHEY, CDR2 SVGEGT, per germline. The CDR3: CASSYSTGQGVNNEQFF. The CDR3 region has the DNA TGTGCCAGCAGTTACTCGACGGGACAGGGGGTTAACAATGAGCAGTTCTTC.

This clonotype showed up many times. The rearrangement uses TRBV29-1 and TRBJ2-7; D is possibly TRBD1 (6 bases). Germline V lookup: CDR1 SQVTM, CDR2 ANQGSEA. This CDR3 is 12 amino acids long. Trimming removed 4 bases from V and 3 bases from J, with 10 bases in between. CDR3 loop: CSVGWGLYEQYF. CDR3 in DNA: TGCAGCGTTGGTTGGGGGCTCTACGAGCAGTACTTC.

This clonotype was detected many times. This chain links TRBV7-8 with TRBJ2-1; possible D gene TRBD2, 5 bases. The CDR3 has 12 residues. Germline V gene lookup returns CDR1 SGHVS and CDR2 FQNEAQ. The V gene lost 10 bases and the J gene lost 5 bases, with 12 bases spanning the gap. The CDR3 is CAKPPGNNEQFF. DNA for the CDR3: TGTGCCAAACCACCGGGAAACAATGAGCAGTTCTTC. Supplemented by reference TRBV7-8 and TRBJ2-1, the full variable domain reads GAGVSQSPRYKVAKRGQDVALRCDPISGHVSLFWYQQALGQGPEFLTYFQNEAQLDKSGLPSDRFFAERPEGSVSTLKIQRTQQEDSAVYLCAKPPGNNEQFFGPGTRLTVL.

At least ten counts were recorded for this clonotype. The V and J genes are TRBV7-8 and TRBJ1-1; 10 positions match TRBD1. This CDR3 spans 15 amino acids. V gave up 3 bases and J gave up 5 bases; unmatched junction bases: 6. Per the germline V gene, CDR1 is SGHVS and CDR2 is FQNEAQ. CDR3 nucleotide sequence: TGTGCCAGCAGCTTCCTTCGGACAGGGGGAACTGAAGCTTTCTTT. This encodes CASSFLRTGGTEAFF.

This clonotype has a count of ten or more. For the CDR3, the DNA is TGTGCCAGCAGCTTAACGGGTGGCCCCTACAATGAGCAGTTCTTC. It specifies CASSLTGGPYNEQFF. The genes are TRBV7-3 and TRBJ2-1; no firm D call. Germline V lookup: CDR1 SGHTA, CDR2 FQGTGA. CDR3 length: 15 residues. The V gene lost 0 bases and the J gene lost 2 bases, with 8 bases spanning the gap.

The sample holds many counts of this clonotype. The chain links TRBV7-9 to TRBJ2-7; D not certain. Trimming pared 5 bases from V and 2 bases from J, leaving 10 bases between. The CDR3 sequence is 13 residues long. Germline CDR1 and CDR2: SEHNR and FQNEAQ (reference sequence). The CDR3 loop is CASSAMPTYEQYF. DNA of the CDR3: TGTGCCAGCAGCGCAATGCCAACCTACGAGCAGTACTTC.

In its sample, this clonotype was seen many times. CDR3 loop: CASSSKGTGVRGQYF. The CDR3 coding sequence is TGTGCCAGCAGCTCGAAAGGGACAGGAGTACGAGGGCAGTACTTC. J is TRBJ2-7 and V is TRBV7-2, with 8 bases matching TRBD1. The CDR3 totals 15 residues. With 4 bases clipped from V and 9 bases from J, the junction kept 14 bases outside the gene matches. In germline, CDR1 is SGHTA, CDR2 FQGNSA.

At least ten counts were recorded for this clonotype. The junction departs from germline at one end; a sequencing error may be responsible. The chain has TRBV28 and TRBJ2-2, with D uncertain. Germline V gene sequence: CDR1 MDHEN, CDR2 SYDVKM. CDR3 length equals 14 residues. CDR3 in amino acids: CASSFVTNTGELFF. The CDR3 DNA is TGTGCCAGCAGTTTTGTGACGAATACCGGGGAGCTGTTTTTT.

There are many counts of this clonotype. This chain connects TRBV28 to TRBJ1-1; a possible D gene is TRBD1 (5 bases). This CDR3 is built from 13 residues. The germline gives CDR1 MDHEN, CDR2 SYDVKM. Deletions cut 7 bases from V and 4 bases from J, with 13 bases between. The CDR3 region is CASTVSGGTEAFF. CDR3 nucleotide sequence: TGTGCCAGCACGGTATCGGGGGGCACTGAAGCTTTCTTT.

This clonotype has a count of ten or more. This chain joins TRBV7-2 and TRBJ2-7; 11 nucleotides align to TRBD2. This CDR3 has 16 amino acids. V trimming: 0 bases; J trimming: 4 bases; junction bases outside the gene matches: 5. Germline values: CDR1 SGHTA, CDR2 FQGNSA. CDR3 nucleotide sequence: TGTGCCAGCAGCTTAGCACTAGCGGGAGTAGGATACGAGCAGTACTTC. Protein product: CASSLALAGVGYEQYF.

V usage is TRBV11-3 and J usage is TRBJ2-7, with D possibly TRBD2 on 5 matching bases. Germline V gene data show CDR1 as SGHNT and CDR2 as YENEEA. V lost 3 bases and J lost 4, with 16 bases in between. The CDR3 is made up of 15 amino acids. In DNA, the CDR3 is TGTGCCAGCAGCTTCGGGTGGAGGAAAGGGTACGAGCAGTACTTC. It specifies CASSFGWRKGYEQYF.

The table lists this clonotype with many counts. The chain links TRBV2 to TRBJ2-5; TRBD2 might be the D (6 bases). Deletions cut 5 bases from V and 1 base from J, with 14 bases between. From germline, CDR1 is SNHLY and CDR2 FYNNEI. The CDR3 sequence is 15 residues long. The DNA for the CDR3 is TGTGCCAGCAGTAAGGGTTTGGGACTCCAAGAGACCCAGTACTTC. It yields the protein CASSKGLGLQETQYF.

There are many counts of this clonotype. This sequence joins TRBV7-2 and TRBJ2-1, with 11 positions matching TRBD2. The CDR3 runs 13 residues. Germline CDR1 and CDR2: SGHTA and FQGNSA. Unmatched junction bases numbered 0, after V lost 8 bases and J lost 3 bases. This CDR3 reads CASGLAGYNEQFF. DNA for the CDR3: TGTGCCAGCGGACTAGCGGGCTACAATGAGCAGTTCTTC.

This clonotype was seen repeatedly, ten times or more. The chain couples TRBV28 to TRBJ2-4, with 10 bases aligning to TRBD1. Per the germline V gene, CDR1 is MDHEN and CDR2 is SYDVKM. Trimming took 6 bases from V and 1 from J; bases not matched to a gene: 9. CDR3 size: 17 residues. CDR3 amino acids: CASRKGQGTIAKNIQYF. CDR3 DNA: TGTGCCAGCAGGAAGGGACAGGGGACGATTGCCAAAAACATTCAGTACTTC.

This clonotype was detected ten times or more. The chain carries TRBV7-2 and TRBJ2-3, with unresolved D. Germline V lookup: CDR1 SGHTA, CDR2 FQGNSA. Trimming shortened V by 6 bases and J by 3 bases, and 16 bases separated the two germline ends. This CDR3 contains 15 residues. DNA for the CDR3: TGTGCCAGCAGTCGCCCGGGTCTCACAACAGATACGCAGTATTTT. Its protein product is CASSRPGLTTDTQYF. The whole variable domain, remainder taken from reference TRBV7-2 and TRBJ2-3, is GAGVSQSPSNKVTEKGKDVELRCDPISGHTALYWYRQSLGQGLEFLIYFQGNSAPDKSGLPSDRFSAERTGGSVSTLTIQRTQQEDSAVYLCASSRPGLTTDTQYFGPGTRLTVL.

At least ten counts were recorded for this clonotype. The V gene is TRBV7-2, the J gene TRBJ2-3; the match to TRBD1 covers 7 bases. The CDR3 extends over 16 amino acids. CDR1 SGHTA and CDR2 FQGNSA come from the germline V gene. V shed 1 base and J 3 bases; nucleotides not matched to a gene: 7. In nucleotides, the CDR3 is TGTGCCAGCAGCTTAGGCCCCCTGACAGGGACAGATACGCAGTATTTT. Translated, it gives CASSLGPLTGTDTQYF.

This clonotype was seen repeatedly, ten times or more. CDR3 sequence (DNA): TGTGCCAGCAAAGCAGCGTACCAAGAGACCCAGTACTTC. Protein: CASKAAYQETQYF. V and J are TRBV2 and TRBJ2-5; D is ambiguous. Trimming removed 7 bases from V and 0 bases from J, with 9 bases in between. Germline assignment: CDR1 SNHLY and CDR2 FYNNEI. The CDR3 is 13 amino acids.

This clonotype was seen ten or more times. V and J are TRBV7-2 and TRBJ1-4; no reliable D call. The length of the CDR3 is 13 residues. The V gene lost 1 base and the J gene lost 5 bases, with 5 bases spanning the gap. Germline assignment: CDR1 SGHTA and CDR2 FQGNSA. The CDR3 region is CASSLVANEKLFF. The CDR3 DNA is TGTGCCAGCAGCTTAGTTGCCAATGAAAAACTGTTTTTT.

This clonotype was counted only a few times. The V and J genes are TRBV7-3 and TRBJ2-2, with D possibly called TRBD1 or TRBD2 (5 bases each). Per germline, CDR1 SGHTA and CDR2 FQGTGA. The ends were cut back, 6 bases at V and 6 bases at J, with 14 bases in the middle. CDR3 size: 14 residues. The CDR3 spells CASRPIGGSGELFF. CDR3 nucleotide sequence: TGTGCCAGCAGACCCATTGGGGGTTCCGGGGAGCTGTTTTTT.

This clonotype has ten or more counts. The gene calls are TRBV6-5 and TRBJ1-1; D call uncertain. V dropped 2 bases and J dropped 1 base, with 5 bases sitting between them. Germline values: CDR1 MNHEY, CDR2 SVGAGI. CDR3 length: 13 amino acids. The CDR3 nucleotides are TGTGCCAGCAGTTACGAGGGGAACACTGAAGCTTTCTTT. Its translation is CASSYEGNTEAFF.

The table lists this clonotype with a few counts. J is TRBJ2-1 and V is TRBV29-1, with D tentatively TRBD1 (5 bases). The CDR3 is 12 amino acids. CDR1 is SQVTM and CDR2 is ANQGSEA in the germline V gene. V lost 2 bases, J lost 4 bases, and 6 bases lay in between. CDR3: CSVEQGYNEQFF. The DNA for the CDR3 is TGCAGCGTTGAACAGGGTTACAATGAGCAGTTCTTC.

This clonotype came up many times. J is TRBJ2-5 and V is TRBV25-1, with 9 bases lining up with TRBD1. Germline CDR1 reads MGHDK; CDR2 reads SYGVNS. The CDR3 loop spans 14 amino acids. With 5 bases clipped from V and 6 bases from J, the junction kept 7 bases outside the gene matches. The CDR3 sequence is CASSQAGTGKTQYF. The CDR3 nucleotides are TGTGCCAGCAGTCAGGCCGGGACAGGGAAGACCCAGTACTTC.

The chain is built from TRBV7-8 and TRBJ2-3; 11 bases fit TRBD2. Per the germline V gene, CDR1 is SGHVS and CDR2 is FQNEAQ. The CDR3 is 16 residues long. With V trimmed by 10 bases and J by 0 bases, 9 bases remained unmatched. The chain's CDR3 is CATSLAGAPSTDTQYF. As DNA, the CDR3 is TGTGCCACCTCACTAGCGGGGGCTCCTAGCACAGATACGCAGTATTTT.

Points on this clonotype: Given a much more abundant clone one base away, this may be a read error. V is TRBV6-2 or TRBV6-3 and J is TRBJ2-1; 8 positions match TRBD2. The CDR3 has 14 residues. The V gene's germline CDR1 is MNHEY and CDR2 SVGEGT. The CDR3 region has the DNA TGTGTCAGCTCGGGGGGGCTTTCCTACAATGAGCAGTTCTTC. It codes for CVSSGGLSYNEQFF.